The 24 T cell receptor beta chains below were found in one sample sequenced in a study of blood T cell repertoires in COVID-19. Only in-frame clones appear in the TCRdb table, and some are missing; sequencing was by immunoSEQ multiplex PCR. The table includes roughly 160,000 clones, roughly 88% detected once. Sequencing was carried out using peripheral blood. Every receptor here comes from an elderly man with COVID-19, enrolled during active disease.

The CDR3, as DNA: TGTGCCAGCAGCTGGCAGGACATCCAGTACTTC. This sequence encodes CASSWQDIQYF. This chain joins TRBV5-6 and TRBJ2-5, with D possibly TRBD1 on 5 matching bases. Germline CDR1 is SGHDT and CDR2 is YYEEEE. The CDR3 totals 11 residues. Trimming took off 3 bases at V and 10 bases at J, with 10 bases between the two ends.

The chain joins TRBV7-9 to TRBJ1-6, with 9 nucleotides matching TRBD1. The CDR3 runs 13 residues. J was trimmed by 11 bases and V by 4 bases; bases with no gene match: 3. Germline CDR1 and CDR2: SEHNR and FQNEAQ (reference sequence). CDR3 loop: CASSSGTGTPLHF. The CDR3 bases are TGTGCCAGCAGCTCCGGGACAGGGACACCCCTCCACTTT.

This clone occurred a few times. The genes are TRBV4-1 and TRBJ1-3, with TRBD1 matching 8 bases. The CDR3 has 18 amino acids. Looked up from germline, CDR1 is MGHRA and CDR2 is YSYEKL. The junction had 7 bases not matched to a gene; V was cut back by 0 bases and J by 0 bases. In DNA, the CDR3 is TGCGCCAGCAGCCAAGATCAGGCAGGGGGCTTCTCTGGAAACACCATATATTTT. Its protein is CASSQDQAGGFSGNTIYF.

The rearrangement joins TRBV7-2 to TRBJ1-3; 7 bases line up with TRBD1. Germline CDR1 and CDR2: SGHTA and FQGNSA. The CDR3 has 15 residues. The junction had 6 bases not matched to a gene; V was cut back by 5 bases and J by 2 bases. In DNA form, the CDR3 reads TGTGCCAGCAGCGTCCTCAGGGGGGCTGGAAACACCATATATTTT. Its protein product is CASSVLRGAGNTIYF.

The rearrangement joins TRBV5-5 to TRBJ1-3, with a weak D call TRBD1 (5 bases). Germline loops: CDR1 SGHKS, CDR2 YYEKEE (reference sequence). This CDR3 region has 17 residues. The V end lost 1 base, the J end lost 0 bases, and 14 bases lay between the germline ends. As DNA, the CDR3 is TGTGCCAGCAGCTTGACGCTGACGGGGGTCTCTGGAAACACCATATATTTT. This codes for CASSLTLTGVSGNTIYF. Together with reference TRBV5-5 and TRBJ1-3, the CDR3 gives the full variable domain: DAGVTQSPTHLIKTRGQQVTLRCSPISGHKSVSWYQQVLGQGPQFIFQYYEKEERGRGNFPDRFSARQFPNYSSELNVNALLLGDSALYLCASSLTLTGVSGNTIYFGEGSWLTVV.

About this clone itself: The sample carries other DNA sequences with the same CDR3. The J gene is TRBJ2-3, the V gene TRBV5-1, with D perhaps matching TRBD1 (6 bases). The germline gives CDR1 SGHRS, CDR2 YFSETQ. This CDR3 is 14 amino acids long. V lost 4 bases, J lost 2 bases, and 11 bases lay in between. The CDR3 protein is CASSLGQSTDTQYF. Written as DNA, the CDR3 is TGCGCCAGCAGCCTAGGACAGTCCACAGATACGCAGTATTTT.

This clone was detected a few times. This chain links TRBV7-9 with TRBJ2-7; TRBD1 might be the D (7 bases). CDR1 is SEHNR and CDR2 is FQNEAQ in the germline V gene (reference sequence). V lost 5 bases, J lost 2 bases, and 13 bases lay in between. CDR3 length: 14 amino acids. The CDR3 spells CASSLTGRTYEQYF. The CDR3 bases are TGTGCCAGCAGCCTGACAGGGAGGACCTACGAGCAGTACTTC.

This clone was observed a few times. The chain employs TRBV10-3 and TRBJ1-4, with a weak D call TRBD1 (6 bases). This CDR3 region has 14 residues. Germline assignment: CDR1 ENHRY and CDR2 SYGVKD. Trimming stripped 5 bases from V and 7 bases from J, with 14 bases between. As DNA, the CDR3 is TGTGCCATCAGTACAGGGTCTGGGCGTGAAAAACTGTTTTTT. Translated: CAISTGSGREKLFF.

The chain employs TRBV19 and TRBJ1-5; perhaps TRBD1 as D (6 bases). CDR3 length: 16 residues. Germline CDR1 is LNHDA and CDR2 is SQIVND (reference sequence). V was pared by 0 bases and J by 2 bases, with 11 bases between. In DNA form, the CDR3 reads TGTGCCAGTAGTATAGATACGACAGGTCGCAATCAGCCCCAGCATTTT. It translates to CASSIDTTGRNQPQHF.

The sample holds a few counts of this clone. The rearrangement uses TRBV10-3 and TRBJ1-2; D perhaps matches TRBD1 (6 bases). Germline CDR1 is ENHRY and CDR2 is SYGVKD. V lost 6 bases and J 2 bases, leaving 22 bases between the germline ends. The CDR3 consists of 17 residues. CDR3: CAIRGGRTGTTNYGYTF. The CDR3 nucleotides are TGTGCCATCAGAGGGGGAAGGACCGGGACAACAAACTATGGCTACACCTTC.

The chain joins TRBV5-1 to TRBJ1-1; D not certain. CDR1 is SGHRS, CDR2 YFSETQ, per germline. Between the trimmed V and J ends, which lost 0 bases and 5 bases, there was a span of 8 bases. The CDR3 extends over 13 amino acids. In DNA form, the CDR3 reads TGCGCCAGCAGCTTGGCTACGTGGACTGAAGCTTTCTTT. It yields the protein CASSLATWTEAFF.

This rearrangement joins TRBV7-9 to TRBJ1-5; 11 nucleotides match TRBD1. Germline CDR1 and CDR2: SEHNR and FQNEAQ (reference sequence). The CDR3 is 14 residues long. With V trimmed by 5 bases and J by 6 bases, 3 bases remained unmatched. Here the CDR3 DNA reads TGTGCCAGCAGCCCCGGACAGGGGGCTCAGCCCCAGCATTTT. Translated, it gives CASSPGQGAQPQHF.

The gene calls are TRBV7-3 and TRBJ1-6; 8 positions match TRBD1. Germline trimming cut 5 bases from V and 7 bases from J; bases unmatched to any gene: 7. CDR1 and CDR2 from the germline V gene are SGHTA and FQGTGA. The length of the CDR3 is 15 residues. This CDR3 is CASSDRTGTNSPLHF. CDR3 bases: TGTGCCAGCAGCGACCGGACAGGGACGAATTCACCCCTCCACTTT.

The rearrangement uses TRBV27 and TRBJ1-2; 7 bases are shared with TRBD1. J was trimmed by 8 bases and V by 5 bases; bases with no gene match: 14. The V gene's germline CDR1 is MNHEY and CDR2 SMNVEV (reference sequence). The CDR3 has 15 amino acids. The CDR3 DNA sequence: TGTGCCAGCAGTCGGAACCGACAGGGCCAAGGGGGCTACACCTTC. Translated: CASSRNRQGQGGYTF.

In this sample, this clone turned up a few times. The gene calls are TRBV7-3 and TRBJ2-3, with D unresolved. Trimming pared 0 bases from V and 4 bases from J, leaving 11 bases between. The CDR3 is made up of 15 amino acids. The germline V gene has CDR1 SGHTA and CDR2 FQGTGA. The CDR3, as DNA: TGTGCCAGCAGCTTAACGAGTAGCCGCGCAGATACGCAGTATTTT. Translation gives CASSLTSSRADTQYF.

The rearrangement joins TRBV5-1 to TRBJ1-2; tentatively, D is TRBD1 (5 bases). This CDR3 is 14 amino acids long. Germline V CDR1 and CDR2: SGHRS, YFSETQ. V dropped 0 bases and J dropped 3 bases, with 9 bases sitting between them. The CDR3 loop reads CASSLEVGHYGYTF. The CDR3 DNA reads as TGCGCCAGCAGCTTGGAGGTGGGGCACTATGGCTACACCTTC.

This chain joins TRBV6-5 and TRBJ1-2; D not resolved. This CDR3 has 15 amino acids. V lost 5 bases and J 0 bases, leaving 13 bases between the germline ends. The germline gives CDR1 MNHEY, CDR2 SVGAGI. CDR3 in DNA: TGTGCCAGCAGTCGCCGGACGGGAGCTAACTATGGCTACACCTTC. It codes for CASSRRTGANYGYTF.

This clone was observed once. The chain links TRBV28 to TRBJ2-6; the match to TRBD1 covers 7 bases. The germline V gene has CDR1 MDHEN and CDR2 SYDVKM. V lost 4 bases to trimming and J lost 0 bases; unmatched junction nucleotides: 9. The CDR3 has 18 amino acids. The CDR3 is CASSSPGQAYSGANVLTF. CDR3 nucleotides: TGTGCCAGCAGTTCCCCCGGACAGGCGTACTCTGGGGCCAACGTCCTGACTTTC.

V and J are TRBV13 and TRBJ2-7; tentatively, D is TRBD2 (5 bases). The CDR3 consists of 14 residues. V shed 0 bases and J shed 6 bases, with 12 bases lying between them. Germline V CDR1 and CDR2: PRHDT, FYEKMQ (reference sequence). The CDR3 nucleotides are TGTGCCAGCAGCTTAGGTGGGGAGCCTGGCGAGCAGTACTTC. Its translation: CASSLGGEPGEQYF.

The gene calls are TRBV6-5 and TRBJ2-3; 12 bases are shared with TRBD2. The germline CDR1 and CDR2 sequences are MNHEY and SVGAGI. The CDR3 length is 15 residues. The V segment lost 4 bases and the J segment 5 bases; nucleotides outside the gene matches: 4. The CDR3 DNA reads as TGTGCCAGCAGTTCTAGCGGGGGGGCAATAGATACGCAGTATTTT. As protein: CASSSSGGAIDTQYF.

The chain couples TRBV7-8 to TRBJ1-2; D is undetermined. With 3 bases removed from V and 0 bases from J, the gap between germline ends came to 8 bases. This CDR3 comprises 14 residues. Germline assignment: CDR1 SGHVS and CDR2 FQNEAQ. CDR3 sequence reads: CASSFQVANYGYTF. The CDR3 DNA is TGTGCCAGCAGCTTCCAGGTAGCTAACTATGGCTACACCTTC. The full variable domain, its missing parts supplied by reference TRBV7-8 and TRBJ1-2, is GAGVSQSPRYKVAKRGQDVALRCDPISGHVSLFWYQQALGQGPEFLTYFQNEAQLDKSGLPSDRFFAERPEGSVSTLKIQRTQQEDSAVYLCASSFQVANYGYTFGSGTRLTVV.

The chain recombines TRBV6-2 or TRBV6-3 with TRBJ2-2, with 7 bases fitting TRBD1. The CDR3 is 18 residues long. After removal of 0 bases from V and 4 bases from J, the junction contained 11 bases not matched to a gene. Looked up from germline, CDR1 is MNHEY and CDR2 is SVGEGT. The CDR3 region is CASSYSRGQAFPTGELFF. CDR3 in DNA: TGTGCCAGCAGTTACTCGAGAGGACAGGCTTTTCCCACCGGGGAGCTGTTTTTT.

The rearrangement links TRBV20-1 to TRBJ1-2; D not certain. Germline lookup yields CDR1 DFQATT and CDR2 SNEGSKA (reference sequence). Trimming cost V 8 bases and J 4 bases, with 11 bases left between them. This CDR3 has 11 residues. The CDR3 protein is CSPGRSYGYTF. The CDR3 DNA reads as TGCAGTCCTGGCCGGAGCTATGGCTACACCTTC.

The chain links TRBV10-3 to TRBJ2-1; weak D call: TRBD1 (5 bases). Trimming removed 4 bases at V and 10 bases at J, with 11 bases between. CDR1 and CDR2 from the germline V gene are ENHRY and SYGVKD. The CDR3 has 12 amino acids. This chain's CDR3 is CAISGNNREQFF. CDR3 nucleotide sequence: TGTGCCATCAGTGGAAACAACAGGGAGCAGTTCTTC.